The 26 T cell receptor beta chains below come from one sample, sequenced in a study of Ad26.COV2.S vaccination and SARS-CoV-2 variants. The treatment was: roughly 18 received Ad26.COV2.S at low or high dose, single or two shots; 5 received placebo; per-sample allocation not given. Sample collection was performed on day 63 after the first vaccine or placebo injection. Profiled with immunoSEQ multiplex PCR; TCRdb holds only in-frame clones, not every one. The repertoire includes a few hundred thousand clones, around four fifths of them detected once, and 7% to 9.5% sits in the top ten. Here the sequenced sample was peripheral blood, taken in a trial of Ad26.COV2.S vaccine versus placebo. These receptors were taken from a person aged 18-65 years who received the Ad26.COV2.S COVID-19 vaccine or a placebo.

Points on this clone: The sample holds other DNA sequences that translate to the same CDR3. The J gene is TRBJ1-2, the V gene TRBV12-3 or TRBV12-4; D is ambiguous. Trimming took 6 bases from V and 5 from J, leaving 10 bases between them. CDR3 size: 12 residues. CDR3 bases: TGTGCCAGCAGCCTGAGAGGTTATGGCTACACCTTC. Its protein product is CASSLRGYGYTF.

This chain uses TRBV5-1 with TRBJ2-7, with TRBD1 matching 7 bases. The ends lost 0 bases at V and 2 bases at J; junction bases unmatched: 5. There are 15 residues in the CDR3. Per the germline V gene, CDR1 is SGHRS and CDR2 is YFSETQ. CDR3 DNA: TGCGCCAGCAGCTTGGACGGGACAGCGCCCTACGAGCAGTACTTC. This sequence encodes CASSLDGTAPYEQYF.

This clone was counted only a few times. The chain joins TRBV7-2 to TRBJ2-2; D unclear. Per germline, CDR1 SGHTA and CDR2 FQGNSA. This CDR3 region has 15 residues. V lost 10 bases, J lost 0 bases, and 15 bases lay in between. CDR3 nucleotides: TGTGCCACCTCCGACGGCTTCGCGAACACCGGGGAGCTGTTTTTT. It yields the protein CATSDGFANTGELFF.

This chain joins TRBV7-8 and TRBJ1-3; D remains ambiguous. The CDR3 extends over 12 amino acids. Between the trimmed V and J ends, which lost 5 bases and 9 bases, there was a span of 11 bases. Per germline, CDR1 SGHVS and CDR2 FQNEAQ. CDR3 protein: CASSLDRRTIYF. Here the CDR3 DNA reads TGTGCCAGCAGCCTTGACCGCCGCACCATATATTTT.

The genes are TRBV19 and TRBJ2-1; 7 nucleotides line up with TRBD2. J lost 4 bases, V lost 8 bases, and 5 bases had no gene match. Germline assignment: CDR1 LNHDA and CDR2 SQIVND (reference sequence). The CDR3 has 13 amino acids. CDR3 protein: CASHAGVYNEQFF. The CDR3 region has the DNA TGTGCCAGTCATGCGGGAGTTTACAATGAGCAGTTCTTC.

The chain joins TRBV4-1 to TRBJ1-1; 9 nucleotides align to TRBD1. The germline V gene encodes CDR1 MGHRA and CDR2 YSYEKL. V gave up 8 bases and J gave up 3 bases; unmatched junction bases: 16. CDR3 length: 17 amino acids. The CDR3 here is CASRSPGQGPNHTEAFF. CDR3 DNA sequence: TGCGCCAGCCGGAGCCCGGGACAGGGCCCGAACCACACTGAAGCTTTCTTT.

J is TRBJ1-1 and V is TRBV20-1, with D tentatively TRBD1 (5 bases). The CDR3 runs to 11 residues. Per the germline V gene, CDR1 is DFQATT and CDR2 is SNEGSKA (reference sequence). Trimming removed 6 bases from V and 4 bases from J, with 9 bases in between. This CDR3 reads CSAKGATEAFF. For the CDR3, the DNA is TGCAGTGCGAAAGGGGCCACTGAAGCTTTCTTT.

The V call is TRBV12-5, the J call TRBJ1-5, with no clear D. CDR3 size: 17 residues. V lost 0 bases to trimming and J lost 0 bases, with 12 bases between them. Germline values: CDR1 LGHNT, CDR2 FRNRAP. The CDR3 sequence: CASGLVQQFYSNQPQHF. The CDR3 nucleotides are TGTGCTAGTGGTTTGGTACAACAGTTTTATAGCAATCAGCCCCAGCATTTT.

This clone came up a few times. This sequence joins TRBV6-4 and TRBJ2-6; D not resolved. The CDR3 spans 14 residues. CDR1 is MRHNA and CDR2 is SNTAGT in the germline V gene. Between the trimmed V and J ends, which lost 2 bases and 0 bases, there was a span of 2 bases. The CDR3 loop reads CASSDNSGANVLTF. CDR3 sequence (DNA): TGTGCCAGCAGTGACAACTCTGGGGCCAACGTCCTGACTTTC.

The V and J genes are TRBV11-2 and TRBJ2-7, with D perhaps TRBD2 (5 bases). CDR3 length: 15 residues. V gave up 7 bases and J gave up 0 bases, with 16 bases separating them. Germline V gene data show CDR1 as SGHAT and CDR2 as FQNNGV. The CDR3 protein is CASIPSRVNSYEQYF. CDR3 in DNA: TGTGCCAGCATCCCTAGCCGGGTAAACTCCTACGAGCAGTACTTC.

CDR3 nucleotide sequence: TGTGCCAGCAGTCCGCGACAGGGGGCGACGGAGACCCAGTACTTC. Its protein product is CASSPRQGATETQYF. The chain is built from TRBV27 and TRBJ2-5; TRBD1 matches 10 bases. Trimming removed 5 bases from V and 5 bases from J; junction bases left unmatched: 8. CDR1 is MNHEY, CDR2 SMNVEV, per germline (reference sequence). This CDR3 is 15 amino acids long.

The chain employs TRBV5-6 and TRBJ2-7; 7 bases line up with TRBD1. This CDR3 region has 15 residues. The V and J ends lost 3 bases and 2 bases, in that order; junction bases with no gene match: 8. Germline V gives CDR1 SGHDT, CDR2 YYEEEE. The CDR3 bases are TGTGCCAGCAGCTCGCCGGTGACAGGGACCTACGAGCAGTACTTC. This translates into CASSSPVTGTYEQYF.

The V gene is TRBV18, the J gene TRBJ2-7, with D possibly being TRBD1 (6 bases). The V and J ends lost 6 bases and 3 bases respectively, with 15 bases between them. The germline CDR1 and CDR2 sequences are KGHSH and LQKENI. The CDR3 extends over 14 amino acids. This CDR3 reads CASSPRQELYEQYF. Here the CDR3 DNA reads TGTGCCAGCTCGCCCAGACAGGAGCTCTACGAGCAGTACTTC.

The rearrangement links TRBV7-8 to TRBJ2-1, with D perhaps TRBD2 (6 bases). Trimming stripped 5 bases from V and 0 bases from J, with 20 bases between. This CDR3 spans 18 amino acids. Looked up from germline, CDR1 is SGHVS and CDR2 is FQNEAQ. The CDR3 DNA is TGTGCCAGCAGCCAAATACAAGCGGGCTTAAGCTCCTACAATGAGCAGTTCTTC. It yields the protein CASSQIQAGLSSYNEQFF.

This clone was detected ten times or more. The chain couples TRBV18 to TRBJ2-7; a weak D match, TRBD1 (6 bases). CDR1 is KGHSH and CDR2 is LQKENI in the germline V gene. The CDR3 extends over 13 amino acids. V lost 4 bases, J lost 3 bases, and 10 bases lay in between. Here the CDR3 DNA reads TGTGCCAGCTCACAGGACAGTTACTACGAGCAGTACTTC. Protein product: CASSQDSYYEQYF.

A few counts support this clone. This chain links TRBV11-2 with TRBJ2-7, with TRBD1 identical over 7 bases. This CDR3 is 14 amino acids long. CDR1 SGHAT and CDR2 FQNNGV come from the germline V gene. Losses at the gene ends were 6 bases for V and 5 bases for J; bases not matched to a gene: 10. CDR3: CASRNRTGGHEQYF. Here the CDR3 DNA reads TGTGCCAGCAGAAATCGGACAGGCGGCCACGAGCAGTACTTC.

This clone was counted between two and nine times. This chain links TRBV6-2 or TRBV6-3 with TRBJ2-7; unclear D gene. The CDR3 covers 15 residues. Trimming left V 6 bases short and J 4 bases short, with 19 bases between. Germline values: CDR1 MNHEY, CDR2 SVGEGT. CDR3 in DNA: TGTGCCAGCAGCCTCACAAAGTTGGTCGAATACGAGCAGTACTTC. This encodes CASSLTKLVEYEQYF.

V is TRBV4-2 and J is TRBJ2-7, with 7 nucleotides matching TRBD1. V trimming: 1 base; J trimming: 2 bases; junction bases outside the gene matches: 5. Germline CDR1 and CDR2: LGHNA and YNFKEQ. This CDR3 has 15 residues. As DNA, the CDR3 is TGTGCCAGCAGCCAAGGACCGGGACAGACCTACGAGCAGTACTTC. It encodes CASSQGPGQTYEQYF.

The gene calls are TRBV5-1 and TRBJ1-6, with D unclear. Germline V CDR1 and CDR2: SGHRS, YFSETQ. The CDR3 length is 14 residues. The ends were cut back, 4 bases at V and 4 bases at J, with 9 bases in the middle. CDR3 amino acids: CASSPSNYNSPLHF. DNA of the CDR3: TGCGCCAGCAGCCCCAGTAATTATAATTCACCCCTCCACTTT.

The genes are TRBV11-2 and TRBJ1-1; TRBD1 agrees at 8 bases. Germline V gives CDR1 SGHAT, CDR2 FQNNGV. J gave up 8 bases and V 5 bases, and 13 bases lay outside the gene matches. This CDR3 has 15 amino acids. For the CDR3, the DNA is TGTGCCAGCAGCCCCCAGATCAGGGGGCTAAGAGAAGCTTTCTTT. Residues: CASSPQIRGLREAFF.

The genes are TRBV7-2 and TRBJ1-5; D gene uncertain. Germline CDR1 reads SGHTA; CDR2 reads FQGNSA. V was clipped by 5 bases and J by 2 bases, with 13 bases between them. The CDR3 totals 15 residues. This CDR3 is CASSLQTARNQPQHF. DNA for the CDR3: TGTGCCAGCAGCCTTCAGACTGCTCGCAATCAGCCCCAGCATTTT.

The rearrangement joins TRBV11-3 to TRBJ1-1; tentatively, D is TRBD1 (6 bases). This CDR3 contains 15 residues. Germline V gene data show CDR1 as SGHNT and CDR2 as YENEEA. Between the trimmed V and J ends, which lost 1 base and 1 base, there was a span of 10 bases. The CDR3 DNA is TGTGCCAGCAGCTTAGGGGGGCAGTCGAACACTGAAGCTTTCTTT. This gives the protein CASSLGGQSNTEAFF.

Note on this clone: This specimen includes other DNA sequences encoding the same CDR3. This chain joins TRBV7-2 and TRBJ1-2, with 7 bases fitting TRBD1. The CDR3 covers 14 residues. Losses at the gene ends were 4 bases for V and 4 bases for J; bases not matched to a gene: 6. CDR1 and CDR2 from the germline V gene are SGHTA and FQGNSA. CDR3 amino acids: CASSSRQGPYGYTF. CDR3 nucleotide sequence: TGTGCCAGCAGCTCTAGACAGGGCCCCTATGGCTACACCTTC. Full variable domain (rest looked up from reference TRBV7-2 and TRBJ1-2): GAGVSQSPSNKVTEKGKDVELRCDPISGHTALYWYRQSLGQGLEFLIYFQGNSAPDKSGLPSDRFSAERTGGSVSTLTIQRTQQEDSAVYLCASSSRQGPYGYTFGSGTRLTVV.

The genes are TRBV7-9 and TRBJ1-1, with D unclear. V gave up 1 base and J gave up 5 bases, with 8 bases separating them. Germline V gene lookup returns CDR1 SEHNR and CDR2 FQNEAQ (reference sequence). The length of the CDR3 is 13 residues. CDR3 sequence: CASSLDGGTEAFF. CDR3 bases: TGTGCCAGCAGCTTAGACGGTGGAACTGAAGCTTTCTTT.

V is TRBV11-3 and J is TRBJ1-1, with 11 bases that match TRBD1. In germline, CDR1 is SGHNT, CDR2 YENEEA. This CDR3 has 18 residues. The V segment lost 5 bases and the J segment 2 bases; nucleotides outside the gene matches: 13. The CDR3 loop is CASSLTSWTGGYNTEAFF. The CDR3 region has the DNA TGTGCCAGCAGCCTGACCTCTTGGACAGGGGGCTATAACACTGAAGCTTTCTTT.

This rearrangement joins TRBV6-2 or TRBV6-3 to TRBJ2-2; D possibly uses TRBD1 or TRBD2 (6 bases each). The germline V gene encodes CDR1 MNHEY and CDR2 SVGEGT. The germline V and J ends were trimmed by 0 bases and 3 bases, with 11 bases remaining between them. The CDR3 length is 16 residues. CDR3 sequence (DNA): TGTGCCAGCAGTTACTCAACGGGGGCCGACACCGGGGAGCTGTTTTTT. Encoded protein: CASSYSTGADTGELFF.